These 25 T cell receptor beta chains were all obtained from the same sample, sequenced in a study of blood T cell repertoires in COVID-19. Clones were read by immunoSEQ multiplex PCR, and TCRdb kept only the in-frame ones, dropping some. The profile shows over 250,000 clones, about four fifths of them singletons. Sequencing used peripheral blood. The receptors stem from a woman between 45 and 65 years old who had recovered from COVID-19.

V usage is TRBV4-3 and J usage is TRBJ2-3; D perhaps matches TRBD2 (6 bases). The germline CDR1 and CDR2 sequences are LGHNA and YSLEER. The V end lost 1 base, the J end lost 1 base, and 9 bases lay between the germline ends. The CDR3 extends over 15 amino acids. The CDR3 DNA reads TGCGCCAGCAGCCAAGCTAGGAGGGGCACAGATACGCAGTATTTT. Translated, it gives CASSQARRGTDTQYF.

The chain is built from TRBV11-2 and TRBJ1-2; D is unresolved. V lost 7 bases and J lost 4, with 19 bases in between. Germline CDR1 SGHAT, CDR2 FQNNGV. This CDR3 has 15 residues. The CDR3 spells CASNFPGNPIYGYTF. In DNA form, the CDR3 reads TGTGCCAGCAATTTCCCCGGGAACCCCATCTATGGCTACACCTTC.

The chain uses TRBV6-6 and TRBJ2-3; D remains unclear. The CDR3 has 14 residues. The V gene lost 6 bases and the J gene lost 2 bases, with 12 bases spanning the gap. CDR1 MNHNY and CDR2 SVGAGI come from the germline V gene (reference sequence). The CDR3 reads CASRHDTNTDTQYF. CDR3 DNA: TGTGCCAGCAGACACGACACAAACACAGATACGCAGTATTTT.

This clone was recorded once. The chain carries TRBV2 and TRBJ2-1, with D perhaps TRBD2 (10 bases). The V and J ends lost 5 bases and 7 bases respectively, with 42 bases between them. Per the germline V gene, CDR1 is SNHLY and CDR2 is FYNNEI. This CDR3 contains 23 residues. CDR3 nucleotide sequence: TGTGCCAGCAGTAGGAATAGGGGGAACCGGGACAGGGAGTCAAGCGGGAGGGAGAATGAGCAGTTCTTC. It translates to CASSRNRGNRDRESSGRENEQFF.

This clone was seen only a few times. The chain uses TRBV5-5 and TRBJ1-5; the D gene is possibly TRBD1 (6 bases). Per the germline V gene, CDR1 is SGHKS and CDR2 is YYEKEE (reference sequence). The CDR3 runs 15 residues. Trimming stripped 0 bases from V and 5 bases from J, with 12 bases between. Here the CDR3 reads CASSLAWGPDQPQHF. The DNA of the CDR3 is TGTGCCAGCAGCTTGGCGTGGGGGCCGGATCAGCCCCAGCATTTT. Combining the CDR3 with reference TRBV5-5 and TRBJ1-5 gives the whole variable domain DAGVTQSPTHLIKTRGQQVTLRCSPISGHKSVSWYQQVLGQGPQFIFQYYEKEERGRGNFPDRFSARQFPNYSSELNVNALLLGDSALYLCASSLAWGPDQPQHFGDGTRLSIL.

This clone was seen a few times. Here the CDR3 DNA reads TGTGCCAGCAGTCCTACGGACAGGAGCTATGGCTACACCTTC. As protein: CASSPTDRSYGYTF. The chain uses TRBV27 and TRBJ1-2, with 7 nucleotides matching TRBD1. CDR3 length: 14 residues. Trimming at V came to 5 bases and at J to 4 bases, leaving 7 bases not matched to a gene. Germline-derived CDR1 and CDR2 are MNHEY and SMNVEV (reference sequence).

This rearrangement joins TRBV14 to TRBJ2-1; 14 positions agree with TRBD2. Germline V CDR1 and CDR2: SGHDN, FVKESK. This CDR3 has 18 residues. The junction had 8 bases not matched to a gene; V was cut back by 1 base and J by 6 bases. DNA of the CDR3: TGTGCCAGCAGCCAAGCGGGACTAGCGGGGGAGCGGTTCAATGAGCAGTTCTTC. Translating it yields CASSQAGLAGERFNEQFF.

The V and J genes are TRBV28 and TRBJ2-4, with 8 bases identical to TRBD1. Germline values: CDR1 MDHEN, CDR2 SYDVKM. The V and J ends lost 6 bases and 4 bases, in that order; junction bases with no gene match: 5. The CDR3 has 14 amino acids. The CDR3 DNA reads as TGTGCCAGCAGGCAGGGACAGGCGAAAAACATTCAGTACTTC. Amino acids: CASRQGQAKNIQYF. Based on the CDR3 plus reference TRBV28 and TRBJ2-4, the full variable domain is DVKVTQSSRYLVKRTGEKVFLECVQDMDHENMFWYRQDPGLGLRLIYFSYDVKMKEKGDIPEGYSVSREKKERFSLILESASTNQTSMYLCASRQGQAKNIQYFGAGTRLSVL.

This clone occurred a few times. This chain links TRBV7-9 with TRBJ1-2; a possible D gene is TRBD1 (6 bases). Germline CDR1 reads SEHNR; CDR2 reads FQNEAQ (reference sequence). Deletions cut 1 base from V and 4 bases from J, with 7 bases between. This CDR3 has 13 residues. The CDR3 loop is CASSLEDSYGYTF. CDR3 sequence (DNA): TGTGCCAGCAGCTTAGAGGACAGCTATGGCTACACCTTC. Drawing the rest from reference TRBV7-9 and TRBJ1-2, the complete variable domain is DTGVSQNPRHKITKRGQNVTFRCDPISEHNRLYWYRQTLGQGPEFLTYFQNEAQLEKSRLLSDRFSAERPKGSFSTLEIQRTEQGDSAMYLCASSLEDSYGYTFGSGTRLTVV.

The V call is TRBV4-3, the J call TRBJ2-2; D is perhaps TRBD2 (6 bases). Germline V CDR1 and CDR2: LGHNA, YSLEER. Trimming took off 8 bases at V and 2 bases at J, with 15 bases between the two ends. CDR3 size: 15 residues. CDR3 loop: CASGAGRLNTGELFF. Here the CDR3 DNA reads TGCGCCAGCGGGGCGGGGAGACTAAACACCGGGGAGCTGTTTTTT.

The rearrangement uses TRBV18 and TRBJ1-5, with D perhaps matching TRBD1 (5 bases). This CDR3 region has 14 residues. Looked up from germline, CDR1 is KGHSH and CDR2 is LQKENI. Trimming took off 6 bases at V and 6 bases at J, with 15 bases between the two ends. CDR3 DNA sequence: TGTGCCAGCTCCCCTGGGGGGATATTTCAGCCCCAGCATTTT. Translation gives CASSPGGIFQPQHF. Combining the CDR3 with reference TRBV18 and TRBJ1-5 gives the whole variable domain NAGVMQNPRHLVRRRGQEARLRCSPMKGHSHVYWYRQLPEEGLKFMVYLQKENIIDESGMPKERFSAEFPKEGPSILRIQQVVRGDSAAYFCASSPGGIFQPQHFGDGTRLSIL.

V and J are TRBV5-5 and TRBJ1-6; D not certain. The CDR3 runs 15 residues. Germline V lookup: CDR1 SGHKS, CDR2 YYEKEE (reference sequence). Trimming stripped 0 bases from V and 3 bases from J, with 7 bases between. CDR3 sequence (DNA): TGTGCCAGCAGCTTGGGGGCCAGCTATAATTCACCCCTCCACTTT. Translating it yields CASSLGASYNSPLHF.

This chain links TRBV27 with TRBJ1-1; D unclear. Germline loops: CDR1 MNHEY, CDR2 SMNVEV (reference sequence). Trimming cost V 2 bases and J 0 bases, with 10 bases left between them. The CDR3 runs 15 residues. In nucleotides, the CDR3 is TGTGCCAGCAGTTTAGGCGGCAGCTTGAACACTGAAGCTTTCTTT. Amino acid sequence: CASSLGGSLNTEAFF.

The chain joins TRBV14 to TRBJ2-3; D ambiguous. This CDR3 comprises 13 residues. V was shortened by 3 bases and J by 10 bases, with 14 bases between the two germline ends. Germline V gene sequence: CDR1 SGHDN, CDR2 FVKESK. CDR3 DNA sequence: TGTGCCAGCAGCCAGGCTTCCAGTATTTCGCAGTATTTT. It is translated as CASSQASSISQYF.

The V and J genes are TRBV4-2 and TRBJ2-2; 9 bases are shared with TRBD2. The CDR3 has 18 amino acids. Looked up from germline, CDR1 is LGHNA and CDR2 is YNFKEQ. V shed 4 bases and J 7 bases; nucleotides not matched to a gene: 16. In nucleotides, the CDR3 is TGTGCCAGCAGCCCATCCCAGGGGCTAGCGGGAAGGGGCGGGGAGCTGTTTTTT. It is translated as CASSPSQGLAGRGGELFF.

CDR3 DNA sequence: TGTGCCAGCAGCCAAGAAGTAGCTAACGTCCTGACTTTC. Protein: CASSQEVANVLTF. This chain connects TRBV3-1 (or the pseudogene TRBV3-2) to TRBJ2-6; D unresolved. V gave up 0 bases and J gave up 10 bases, with 7 bases separating them. The CDR3 sequence is 13 residues long. Germline-derived CDR1 and CDR2 are LGHDT and YNNKEL (reference sequence).

The chain joins TRBV2 to TRBJ2-1; the D gene is possibly TRBD2 (5 bases). CDR1 and CDR2 from the germline V gene are SNHLY and FYNNEI. The ends were cut back, 5 bases at V and 0 bases at J, with 11 bases in the middle. The CDR3 runs to 15 residues. CDR3 sequence (DNA): TGTGCCAGCAGTCTGGGAGTAAGCTCCTACAATGAGCAGTTCTTC. Residues: CASSLGVSSYNEQFF.

The chain is built from TRBV7-2 and TRBJ2-1, with 12 bases that match TRBD2. Trimming removed 4 bases from V and 4 bases from J; junction bases left unmatched: 11. CDR1 is SGHTA, CDR2 FQGNSA, per germline. The CDR3 length is 18 residues. The CDR3 DNA reads as TGTGCCAGCAGCTCCTCCCTAGCGGGGGGGCCCACATACAATGAGCAGTTCTTC. Translated, it gives CASSSSLAGGPTYNEQFF.

The chain has TRBV6-2 or TRBV6-3 and TRBJ2-2, with 10 bases matching TRBD2. V lost 5 bases and J lost 2; bases outside the gene matches: 5. Germline CDR1 and CDR2: MNHEY and SVGEGT. The CDR3 extends over 16 amino acids. The CDR3 spells CASSRSGGQNTGELFF. The DNA of the CDR3 is TGTGCCAGCAGTCGTAGCGGGGGGCAAAACACCGGGGAGCTGTTTTTT.

About this clone: Other nucleotide sequences in the sample specify the same CDR3. The chain is built from TRBV5-1 and TRBJ1-1; 10 nucleotides agree with TRBD1. CDR1 SGHRS and CDR2 YFSETQ come from the germline V gene. The CDR3 runs to 14 residues. J was trimmed by 4 bases and V by 4 bases; bases with no gene match: 4. CDR3: CASSSRTGGTEAFF. The CDR3 DNA is TGCGCCAGCAGCAGCAGGACAGGGGGCACTGAAGCTTTCTTT. The entire variable domain, with the rest obtained from reference TRBV5-1 and TRBJ1-1, is as follows: KAGVTQTPRYLIKTRGQQVTLSCSPISGHRSVSWYQQTPGQGLQFLFEYFSETQRNKGNFPGRFSGRQFSNSRSEMNVSTLELGDSALYLCASSSRTGGTEAFFGQGTRLTVV.

This chain uses TRBV2 with TRBJ2-1; D is ambiguous. The CDR3 length is 11 residues. The V end was cut by 8 bases, the J end by 5 bases, with 7 bases between. Germline V gene data show CDR1 as SNHLY and CDR2 as FYNNEI. The CDR3 protein is CASHYHNEQFF. Here the CDR3 DNA reads TGTGCCAGCCACTATCACAATGAGCAGTTCTTC.

The V and J genes are TRBV5-1 and TRBJ1-1; D is undetermined. Germline V CDR1 and CDR2: SGHRS, YFSETQ. The CDR3 covers 16 residues. V was trimmed by 8 bases and J by 1 base, leaving 21 bases between them. DNA of the CDR3: TGCGCCAGTAGACGGGGTTTTTCGCGTGAGAACACTGAAGCTTTCTTT. This translates into CASRRGFSRENTEAFF.

CDR3 in DNA: TGTGCCAGCAGCGTAGGCAGCGGGGATTATGGCTACACCTTC. Its protein is CASSVGSGDYGYTF. The J gene is TRBJ1-2, the V gene TRBV9; D unclear. Trimming left V 0 bases short and J 5 bases short, with 11 bases between. Germline V gene sequence: CDR1 SGDLS, CDR2 YYNGEE. The CDR3 runs 14 residues.

The V call is TRBV6-5, the J call TRBJ2-7; D ambiguous. This CDR3 is 15 amino acids long. Germline loops: CDR1 MNHEY, CDR2 SVGAGI. V was cut by 6 bases and J by 1 base, with 16 bases left in between. This CDR3 is CASRSPGTISYEQYF. The CDR3 DNA reads TGTGCCAGCAGATCCCCAGGAACCATTTCCTACGAGCAGTACTTC.

As concerns this clone: This same CDR3 is encoded by further DNA sequences in the sample. The J gene is TRBJ1-6, the V gene TRBV18; a possible D gene is TRBD1 (5 bases). Germline CDR1 reads KGHSH; CDR2 reads LQKENI. Trimming pared 6 bases from V and 0 bases from J, leaving 12 bases between. The CDR3 has 16 residues. As DNA, the CDR3 is TGTGCCAGCTCCCCCTTCGACAGCTCCTATAATTCACCCCTCCACTTT. This translates into CASSPFDSSYNSPLHF.